What follows are 11 T cell receptor beta chains derived from one specimen sequenced in a study of immune characterization of retroperitoneal liposarcoma (dated by TCRdb to the late 2010s). Receptor libraries were prepared by PCR. Sequencing was performed on a NextSeq 500. TCRdb reran the public reads through fastp at Q25 and MiXCR, keeping productive beta chains. Here each entry gathers all rows of one CDR3 protein and keeps the most common genes and DNA. The sample has more than 9,000 distinct CDR3 sequences on record, 30% to 45% of them singletons. Under 25% of the sample is in the top ten clones. Sequencing was carried out using tumor tissue. The receptors were gathered from a male donor with retroperitoneal liposarcoma.

This clonotype occurred many times. V usage is TRBV7-2 and J usage is TRBJ2-1; D is possibly TRBD1 (6 bases). V was trimmed by 2 bases and J by 10 bases, leaving 24 bases between them. Germline assignment: CDR1 SGHTA and CDR2 FQGNSA. This CDR3 is 17 amino acids long. The CDR3 nucleotides read TGTGCCAGCAGCTTATTCGTGTCGACAGGCTACTCCTACGAGCAGTTCTTC. Translated, it gives CASSLFVSTGYSYEQFF.

The chain uses TRBV6-6 and TRBJ2-1; tentatively, D is TRBD1 or TRBD2 (5 bases each). The V gene lost 2 bases and the J gene lost 9 bases, with 14 bases spanning the gap. The germline V gene has CDR1 MNHNY and CDR2 SVGAGI (reference sequence). The CDR3 runs to 14 residues. This CDR3 reads CASSYRTGLSEQFF. The CDR3 region has the DNA TGTGCCAGCAGTTACCGGACGGGGCTCTCTGAGCAGTTCTTC.

This clonotype was detected a few times. The chain links TRBV6-1 to TRBJ2-1; 7 nucleotides match TRBD2. V lost 1 base, J lost 1 base, and 1 base stayed unmatched. This CDR3 region has 15 residues. Per the germline V gene, CDR1 is MNHNS and CDR2 is SASEGT. The CDR3 loop reads CASSEERDSYNEQFF. The CDR3 coding sequence is TGTGCCAGCAGTGAAGAGCGGGATTCCTACAATGAGCAGTTCTTC.

The V call is TRBV7-2, the J call TRBJ2-5, with TRBD2 matching over 11 bases. With 3 bases clipped from V and 7 bases from J, the junction kept 4 bases outside the gene matches. Per the germline V gene, CDR1 is SGHTA and CDR2 is FQGNSA. The CDR3 sequence is 14 residues long. The CDR3 here is CASSFSGGEGTQYF. Written as DNA, the CDR3 is TGTGCCAGCAGCTTTAGCGGGGGGGAGGGGACCCAGTACTTC. The whole variable domain, remainder taken from reference TRBV7-2 and TRBJ2-5, is GAGVSQSPSNKVTEKGKDVELRCDPISGHTALYWYRQSLGQGLEFLIYFQGNSAPDKSGLPSDRFSAERTGGSVSTLTIQRTQQEDSAVYLCASSFSGGEGTQYFGPGTRLLVL.

J is TRBJ2-2 and V is TRBV24-1; D gene ambiguous. Looked up from germline, CDR1 is KGHDR and CDR2 is SFDVKD. V lost 5 bases to trimming and J lost 6 bases, with 9 bases between them. The CDR3 is 13 amino acids. The CDR3 DNA is TGTGCCACCAGTGTAAAGGGTGCCGGGGAGCTGTTTTTT. Its translation is CATSVKGAGELFF.

The chain has TRBV27 and TRBJ2-3, with 8 bases fitting TRBD1. The CDR3 length is 15 residues. Looked up from germline, CDR1 is MNHEY and CDR2 is SMNVEV (reference sequence). Losses at the gene ends were 5 bases for V and 1 base for J; bases not matched to a gene: 5. For the CDR3, the DNA is TGTGCCAGCAGTGGTCCAGGGGGCGGCACAGATACGCAGTATTTT. Translated, it gives CASSGPGGGTDTQYF.

This clonotype was counted ten times or more. This chain joins TRBV12-3 or TRBV12-4 and TRBJ2-5; 8 nucleotides line up with TRBD2. The J call could be wrong; TRBJ2-1 is a better fit for the DNA end. CDR3 length: 13 amino acids. For the CDR3, the DNA is TGTGCCAGCAAAGCGGGAGCCCAAGAGACCCAGTTCTTC. It yields the protein CASKAGAQETQFF.

The chain joins TRBV6-6 to TRBJ2-1, with D possibly matching TRBD2 (6 bases). The J call is in doubt because the DNA end fits TRBJ2-7 better. The CDR3 totals 16 residues. In germline, CDR1 is MNHNY, CDR2 SVGAGI (reference sequence). CDR3: CASSSRRDLNSYEQYF. The CDR3 nucleotides read TGTGCCAGCAGTTCACGAAGGGACTTAAACTCCTACGAGCAGTACTTC.

This clonotype is labeled medium-sized. The chain recombines TRBV27 with TRBJ2-5; D may be TRBD1 or TRBD2 (7 bases each). The better agreement between TRBJ2-7 and the DNA end casts doubt on the J call. The CDR3 totals 15 residues. Germline CDR1 and CDR2: MNHEY and SMNVEV (reference sequence). CDR3 DNA sequence: TGTGCCAGCAGTTTACGTACCAGGGGGGGCTACGAGCAGTACTTC. It yields the protein CASSLRTRGGYEQYF.

This clonotype counts as medium-sized. This chain links TRBV7-2 with TRBJ2-7; 11 bases match TRBD1. The CDR3 is 16 amino acids. With 5 bases clipped from V and 0 bases from J, the junction kept 6 bases outside the gene matches. CDR1 and CDR2 (germline): SGHTA, FQGNSA. In nucleotides, the CDR3 is TGTGCCAGCAGCCGGGGACAGGGGGGACTCTCCTACGAGCAGTACTTC. Its protein is CASSRGQGGLSYEQYF.

The V gene is TRBV12-3 or TRBV12-4, the J gene TRBJ2-4; D ambiguous. The last part of the DNA fits TRBJ2-7 better; the J call may be wrong. The CDR3 contains 13 residues. CDR3 sequence: CASSFGDSYEQYF. In DNA, the CDR3 is TGTGCCAGCAGTTTTGGGGACTCCTACGAGCAGTACTTC.